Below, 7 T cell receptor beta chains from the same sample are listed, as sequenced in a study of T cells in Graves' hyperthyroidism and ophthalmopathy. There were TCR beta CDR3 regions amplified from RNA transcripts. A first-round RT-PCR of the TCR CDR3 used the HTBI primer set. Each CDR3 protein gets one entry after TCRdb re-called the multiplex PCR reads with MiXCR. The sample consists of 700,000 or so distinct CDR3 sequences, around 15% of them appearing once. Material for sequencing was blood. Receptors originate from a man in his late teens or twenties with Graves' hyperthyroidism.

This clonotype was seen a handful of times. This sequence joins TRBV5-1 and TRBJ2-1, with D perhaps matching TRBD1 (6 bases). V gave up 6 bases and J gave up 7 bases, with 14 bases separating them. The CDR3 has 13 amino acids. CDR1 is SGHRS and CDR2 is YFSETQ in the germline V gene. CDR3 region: CASKLGQGNEQFF. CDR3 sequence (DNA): TGCGCCAGCAAGCTTGGCCAGGGGAATGAGCAGTTCTTC.

The CDR3 region has the DNA TGTGCCAGTACCGGGGGATGGGGGACAGGGATCTACGAGCAGTACTTC. Its translation: CASTGGWGTGIYEQYF. V is TRBV19 and J is TRBJ2-7, with 9 bases aligning to TRBD1. The germline CDR1 and CDR2 sequences are LNHDA and SQIVND (reference sequence). The trim removed 7 bases at V and 3 bases at J, leaving 13 bases unmatched. The length of the CDR3 is 16 residues.

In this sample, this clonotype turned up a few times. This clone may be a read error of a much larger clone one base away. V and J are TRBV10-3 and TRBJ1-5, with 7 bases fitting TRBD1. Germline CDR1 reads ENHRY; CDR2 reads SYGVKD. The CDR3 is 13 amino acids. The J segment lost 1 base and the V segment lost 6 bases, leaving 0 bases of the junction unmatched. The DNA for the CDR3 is TGTGCCATCAGGGGACAGAGCAATCAGCCCCAGCATTTT. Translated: CAIRGQSNQPQHF.

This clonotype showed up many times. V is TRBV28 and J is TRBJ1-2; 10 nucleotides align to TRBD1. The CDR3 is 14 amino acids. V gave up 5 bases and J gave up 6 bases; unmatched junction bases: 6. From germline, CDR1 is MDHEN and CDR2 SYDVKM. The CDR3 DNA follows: TGTGCCAGCAGTCGTGGAGGACAGGGGGATGGCTACACCTTC. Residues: CASSRGGQGDGYTF.

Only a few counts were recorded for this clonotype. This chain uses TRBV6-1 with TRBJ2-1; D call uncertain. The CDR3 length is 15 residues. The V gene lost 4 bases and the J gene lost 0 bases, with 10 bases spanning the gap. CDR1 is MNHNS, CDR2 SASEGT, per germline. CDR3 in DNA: TGTGCCAGCAGTGCCCAACCCCCCTCCTACAATGAGCAGTTCTTC. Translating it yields CASSAQPPSYNEQFF.

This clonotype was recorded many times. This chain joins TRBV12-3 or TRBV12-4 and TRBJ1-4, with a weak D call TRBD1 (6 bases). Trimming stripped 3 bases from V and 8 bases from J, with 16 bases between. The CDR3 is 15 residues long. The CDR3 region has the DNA TGTGCCAGCAGTTTTGGGCAGGGGAGCGAGGAAAAACTGTTTTTT. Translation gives CASSFGQGSEEKLFF.

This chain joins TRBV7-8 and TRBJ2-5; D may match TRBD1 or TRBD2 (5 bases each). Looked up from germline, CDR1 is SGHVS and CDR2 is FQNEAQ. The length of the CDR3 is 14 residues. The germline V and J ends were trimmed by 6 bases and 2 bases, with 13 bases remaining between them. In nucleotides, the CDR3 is TGTGCCAGCAGGGTGGGGCTAGCTCAAGAGACCCAGTACTTC. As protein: CASRVGLAQETQYF.